This T cell receptor (beta chain) was retrieved from a study of blood T cells in healthy people across ages. Overall study results and limits: Per million T cells, the diversity of TCR beta decreased roughly linearly as age advanced. A conclusive naive versus antigen-experienced comparison was prevented by the unsorted PBMCs.

Each donor gave 9.5 to 10 milliliters of peripheral blood. As to this clonotype: Its specificity is unknown.

A second PCR, run for roughly 7 to 11 cycles, used a sample-barcoded 5' primer plus a J-beta primer mix. Each cDNA molecule, via a template-switch adaptor with 12 random nucleotides, was tagged. From the 5' RACE reads, TCRdb called clonotypes with MiXCR, one entry per CDR3 protein. Counted here are hundreds of thousands of distinct CDR3 sequences, roughly 30% occurring once; the ten biggest clones make up 15% to 17%. The CDR3 length is 13 residues. CDR1 and CDR2 from the germline V gene are LGHDT and YNNKEL (reference sequence). Trimming took 5 bases from V and 9 from J, leaving 14 bases between them.

The source material was blood. The sequence came from a woman older than 75 in good health. The rearrangement links TRBV3-1 to TRBJ2-1; D not certain. The CDR3 DNA reads TGTGCCAGCAGCTCCGCCCCGGAGACTGAGCAGTTCTTC. Translation gives CASSSAPETEQFF.